Listed below are T cell receptor beta chains from one sample, sequenced in a study of T cells in Graves' hyperthyroidism and ophthalmopathy. TCRdb processed the multiplex PCR reads anew with MiXCR; each CDR3 protein has one entry. The sample contains roughly 500,000 distinct CDR3 sequences, 24% of which appear only once. Sequencing used blood. These receptors all stem from a young woman with Graves' ophthalmopathy. The CDR3 runs from the conserved cysteine through the conserved F or W. The D gene is left open where the match is weak. Size is stated for part of the rows, as once, few or many counts, or as a class when the clone is expanded.

V gene: TRBV12-3/TRBV12-4; D gene: .; clone size: many; J gene: TRBJ2-2; CDR3 DNA: TGTGCCAGCAGTCTTTTATCTTCGGGCGGGGAGCTGTTTTTT; CDR3 protein: CASSLLSSGGELFF
V gene: TRBV7-7; D gene: .; clone size: many; J gene: TRBJ2-5; CDR3 DNA: TGTGCTAGCAGCTTGGGGGGTCTTGAAGAGACCCAGTACTTC; CDR3 protein: CASSLGGLEETQYF
V gene: TRBV11-2; D gene: TRBD1; clone size: many; J gene: TRBJ2-7; CDR3 DNA: TGTGCCAGCGGACAGGGGAGCGTAGTAGCCTACGAGCAGTACTTC; CDR3 protein: CASGQGSVVAYEQYF
V gene: TRBV6-2/TRBV6-3; D gene: TRBD1; clone size: many; J gene: TRBJ1-5; CDR3 DNA: TGTGCCAGCAAAACAGGGGCTCTTAGCAATCAGCCCCAGCATTTT; CDR3 protein: CASKTGALSNQPQHF
V gene: TRBV7-2; D gene: .; clone size: .; J gene: TRBJ1-5; CDR3 DNA: TGTGCCAGCAGCTCTTGGGGGGGCGGCAATCAGCCCCAGCATTTT; CDR3 protein: CASSSWGGGNQPQHF
V gene: TRBV5-5; D gene: .; clone size: .; J gene: TRBJ1-2; CDR3 DNA: TGTGCCAGCAGACCGGGACTGTTTAATCATGGCTACACCTTC; CDR3 protein: CASRPGLFNHGYTF
V gene: TRBV10-3; D gene: .; clone size: many; J gene: TRBJ1-1; CDR3 DNA: TGTGCCACCACCCAGAGGGGTGAGAACACTGAAGCTTTCTTT; CDR3 protein: CATTQRGENTEAFF
V gene: TRBV12-3/TRBV12-4; D gene: .; clone size: .; J gene: TRBJ1-2; CDR3 DNA: TGTGCCAGCAGACCCTACTTGGGGGTTTCCCCCTATGGCTACACCTTC; CDR3 protein: CASRPYLGVSPYGYTF
V gene: TRBV20-1; D gene: .; clone size: few; J gene: TRBJ2-5; CDR3 DNA: TGCAGTGCTAGGGATTCGGGCAAAGAGACCCAGTACTTC; CDR3 protein: CSARDSGKETQYF
V gene: TRBV12-3/TRBV12-4; D gene: TRBD1; clone size: .; J gene: TRBJ2-7; CDR3 DNA: TGTGCCAGCAGTTTTGACAGGGGTGGATCCTACGAGCAGTACTTC; CDR3 protein: CASSFDRGGSYEQYF
V gene: TRBV20-1; D gene: TRBD1; clone size: many; J gene: TRBJ2-5; CDR3 DNA: TGCAGTGCTAGAGTGAGACAGGGGACGGAGACCCAGTACTTC; CDR3 protein: CSARVRQGTETQYF
V gene: TRBV12-3/TRBV12-4; D gene: .; clone size: many; J gene: TRBJ1-1; CDR3 DNA: TGTGCCAGCGAGTTTTTTGCGGGCGCGATCCCTGAAGCTTTCTTT; CDR3 protein: CASEFFAGAIPEAFF
V gene: TRBV29-1; D gene: TRBD1; clone size: .; J gene: TRBJ1-1; CDR3 DNA: TGCAGCGTTGGGGACAGCGGAGCTGAAGCTTTCTTT; CDR3 protein: CSVGDSGAEAFF
V gene: TRBV6-2/TRBV6-3; D gene: TRBD1; clone size: .; J gene: TRBJ1-5; CDR3 DNA: TGTGCCAGCAGTTACTCCCAAGGACAGGGGGCCGGCAATCAGCCCCAGCATTTT; CDR3 protein: CASSYSQGQGAGNQPQHF
V gene: TRBV27; D gene: .; clone size: many; J gene: TRBJ1-6; CDR3 DNA: TGTGCCAGCAGTTTTGTGGAAGGGTATGATTCACCCCTCCACTTT; CDR3 protein: CASSFVEGYDSPLHF
V gene: TRBV7-3; D gene: TRBD1; clone size: many; J gene: TRBJ2-7; CDR3 DNA: TGTGCCAGCAGCTTAGCTGGGACAGGGCGTTCGGGGGAGCAGTACTTC; CDR3 protein: CASSLAGTGRSGEQYF
V gene: TRBV11-2; D gene: .; clone size: many; J gene: TRBJ1-2; CDR3 DNA: TGTGCCAGCAGCGCGAGTGGGTCGTATGGCTACACCTTC; CDR3 protein: CASSASGSYGYTF
V gene: TRBV6-1; D gene: .; clone size: many; J gene: TRBJ1-5; CDR3 DNA: TGTGCCAGCAGTAGAGGGATCGGCCCCAATCAGCCCCAGCATTTT; CDR3 protein: CASSRGIGPNQPQHF
V gene: TRBV6-5; D gene: .; clone size: many; J gene: TRBJ1-3; CDR3 DNA: TGTGCCAGCAGTTATACGAGCTACTCTGGAAACACCATATATTTT; CDR3 protein: CASSYTSYSGNTIYF
V gene: TRBV6-5; D gene: TRBD1; clone size: many; J gene: TRBJ2-7; CDR3 DNA: TGTGCCAGCAGTTACTCGGACAGGGGATCCTACGAGCAGTACTTC; CDR3 protein: CASSYSDRGSYEQYF
V gene: TRBV6-1; D gene: .; clone size: .; J gene: TRBJ1-3; CDR3 DNA: TGTGCCAGCAAACGTACGGTAGGGGCCCTCTCTGGAAACACCATATATTTT; CDR3 protein: CASKRTVGALSGNTIYF
V gene: TRBV7-2; D gene: .; clone size: many; J gene: TRBJ2-7; CDR3 DNA: TGTGCCAGCAGCTTAGCTTCCCAGGGTTACGAGCAGTACTTC; CDR3 protein: CASSLASQGYEQYF
V gene: TRBV18; D gene: .; clone size: .; J gene: TRBJ2-7; CDR3 DNA: TGTGCCAGCTCACCGGCTAGCTACGAGCAGTACTTC; CDR3 protein: CASSPASYEQYF
V gene: TRBV2; D gene: .; clone size: .; J gene: TRBJ1-5; CDR3 DNA: TGTGCCAGCAGTGAAATCAAGGGGATCCGAGCTCAGCCCCAGCATTTT; CDR3 protein: CASSEIKGIRAQPQHF
V gene: TRBV18; D gene: .; clone size: few; J gene: TRBJ1-1; CDR3 DNA: TGTGCCAGCTCACCACCGGTGGCCGGGTGGGGGAACACTGAAGCTTTCTTT; CDR3 protein: CASSPPVAGWGNTEAFF
V gene: TRBV20-1; D gene: .; clone size: .; J gene: TRBJ2-7; CDR3 DNA: TGCAGTGCTAGTTTGGGAGACGAGCAGTACTTC; CDR3 protein: CSASLGDEQYF